This T cell receptor (beta chain) was captured by sequencing in a study of T cell responses to AZD1222 COVID-19 vaccine (dated by TCRdb to the early 2020s). Some background on the complete study: AZD1222 recipients given second doses at about 4 weeks or at about 12 weeks were pooled, since spike-specific TCR depth and breadth were not found to differ between the two schedules. TCR sequencing covered over 230 trial participants: roughly 200 given two doses of AZD1222 and 26 given two doses of MenACWY control vaccine. Enrollment into the trials was organized by age into subgroups of 18-55, 56-69 and 70-plus years, and those subgroups contained about 160, 30 and 59 TCR-sequenced participants, respectively. Overall study results and their limits: Spike-specific TCR breadth and depth rose significantly after two AZD1222 doses compared with day 0 and with MenACWY recipients. Because no day 14 peak-response samples were available, the repertoires could be characterized only after the peak T cell response. Most participants were white British and females outnumbered males, and the authors suggested that clonal diversity may have been underestimated. Conclusions about previously exposed vaccinees were limited because only six AZD1222 recipients were SARS-CoV-2 seropositive at baseline. Reportedly, almost half of the unique spike-specific TCRs recognized epitopes lying outside the regions that are mutated in the B.1.351 and B.1.1.7 variants. The whole spike protein was spanned by vaccine-associated CD4 TCRs, and dominant responses were seen in regions 160-218 and 743-854. In the small 56-69-year group, the increase in depth fell short of significance, most likely because of low power.

The CDR3 regions of human TCRbeta chains were analyzed by immunosequencing. The study's own analysis went as follows. Repertoire TCRs were matched against a reference library of SARS-CoV-2-specific TCRs generated with the MIRA antigen-specificity platform. Breadth was defined as the fraction of unique TCRs that were SARS-CoV-2-associated, and depth was defined as the fraction of total T cells that were SARS-CoV-2-associated. Each spike-specific TCR was assigned to its reactive spike region and to a CD4 or CD8 class using the MIRA data. Log10-transformed breadth and depth values were compared by one-way ANOVA with Sidak's multiple comparisons tests. The source is immuneACCESS, and TCRdb retained only in-frame sequences with V and J called. Part of the clones is not carried over; for the studies checked, unresolved V genes explain less than half of this, and the remainder is unexplained. V, J and clone size reflect that table, while D and trimming were determined from the DNA. Here the sample has roughly 100,000 clones; almost 85% occur a single time. The ten top clones hold around 15% of the sample.

V loses 1 base of germline sequence and J loses 4 bases, and the interval between the two ends is 17 bases. From cysteine to phenylalanine, the CDR3 is 16 amino acids long. Here the CDR3 DNA is all that survives: 48 bases in frame from base 1. According to the germline V gene (reference sequence), CDR1 reads PRHDT and CDR2 reads FYEKMQ. The time point label of this sample denotes: baseline before first vaccination. Samples from vaccinated people were obtained from the UK trials COV001 and COV002, which included a single-blind randomized controlled phase 2/3 trial of AZD1222 (ChAdOx1 nCoV-19) in healthy adults. Trial participant PBMC samples were collected at day 0 and day 28 after the second dose for TCRbeta chain sequencing. Points on this clone: Its antigen is currently not known. Per-base qualities were not stored, and no clone one base away is much larger.

Source: peripheral blood, taken on day 0 of AZD1222 vaccination. The chain employs TRBV13 and TRBJ2-7; perhaps TRBD2 is the D gene, with 6 bases matching. The receptor comes from an adult in good health. CDR3 protein: CASSLAGPRRGYEQYF. The bases read TGTGCCAGCAGCTTAGCAGGACCCAGGAGGGGTTACGAGCAGTACTTC.